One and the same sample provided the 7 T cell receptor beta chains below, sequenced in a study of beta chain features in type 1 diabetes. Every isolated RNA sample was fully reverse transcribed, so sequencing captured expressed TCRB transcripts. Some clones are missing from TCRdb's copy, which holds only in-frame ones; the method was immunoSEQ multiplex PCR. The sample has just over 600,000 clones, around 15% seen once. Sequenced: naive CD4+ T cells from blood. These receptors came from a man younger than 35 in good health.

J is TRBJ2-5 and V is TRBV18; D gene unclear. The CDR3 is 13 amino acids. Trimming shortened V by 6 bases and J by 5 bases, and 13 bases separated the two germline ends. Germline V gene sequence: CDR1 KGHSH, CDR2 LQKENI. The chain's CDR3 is CASSVLVRETQYF. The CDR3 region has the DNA TGTGCCAGCTCCGTCCTAGTCCGGGAGACCCAGTACTTC.

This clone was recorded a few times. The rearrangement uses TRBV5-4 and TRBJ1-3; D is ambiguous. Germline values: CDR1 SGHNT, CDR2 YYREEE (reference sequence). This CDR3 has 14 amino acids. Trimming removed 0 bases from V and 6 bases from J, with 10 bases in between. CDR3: CASSLGGVENTIYF. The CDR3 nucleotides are TGTGCCAGCAGCTTGGGTGGGGTTGAAAACACCATATATTTT.

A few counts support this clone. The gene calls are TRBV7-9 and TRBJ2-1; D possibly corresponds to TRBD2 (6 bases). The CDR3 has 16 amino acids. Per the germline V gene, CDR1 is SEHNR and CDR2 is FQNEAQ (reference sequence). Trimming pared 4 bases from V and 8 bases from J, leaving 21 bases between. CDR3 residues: CASSSKAAGLRHEQFF. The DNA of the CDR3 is TGTGCCAGCAGCTCCAAGGCAGCGGGTCTTAGGCATGAGCAGTTCTTC.

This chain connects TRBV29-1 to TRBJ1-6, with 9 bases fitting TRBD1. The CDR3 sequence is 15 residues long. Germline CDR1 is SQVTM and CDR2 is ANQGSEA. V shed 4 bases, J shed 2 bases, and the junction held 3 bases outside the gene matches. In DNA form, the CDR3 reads TGCAGCGTTGCAACAGGGGGCGCCTATAATTCACCCCTCCACTTT. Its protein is CSVATGGAYNSPLHF.

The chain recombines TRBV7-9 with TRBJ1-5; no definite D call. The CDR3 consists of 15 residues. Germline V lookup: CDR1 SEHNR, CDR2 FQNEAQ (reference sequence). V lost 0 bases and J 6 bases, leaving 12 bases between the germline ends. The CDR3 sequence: CASSLASAGTQPQHF. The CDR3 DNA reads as TGTGCCAGCAGCTTAGCGAGCGCAGGCACTCAGCCCCAGCATTTT.

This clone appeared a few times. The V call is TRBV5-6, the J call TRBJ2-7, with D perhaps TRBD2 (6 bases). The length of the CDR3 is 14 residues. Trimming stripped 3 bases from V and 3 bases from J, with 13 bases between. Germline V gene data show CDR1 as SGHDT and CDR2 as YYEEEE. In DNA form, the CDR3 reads TGTGCCAGCAGCTCTACGGGACTCTACTACGAGCAGTACTTC. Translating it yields CASSSTGLYYEQYF.

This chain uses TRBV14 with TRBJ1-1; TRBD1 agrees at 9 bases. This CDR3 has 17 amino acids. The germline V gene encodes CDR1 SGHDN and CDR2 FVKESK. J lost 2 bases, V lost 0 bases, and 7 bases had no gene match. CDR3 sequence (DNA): TGTGCCAGCAGCCAAGAGGGGGACAGGGCACGTAACACTGAAGCTTTCTTT. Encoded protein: CASSQEGDRARNTEAFF.